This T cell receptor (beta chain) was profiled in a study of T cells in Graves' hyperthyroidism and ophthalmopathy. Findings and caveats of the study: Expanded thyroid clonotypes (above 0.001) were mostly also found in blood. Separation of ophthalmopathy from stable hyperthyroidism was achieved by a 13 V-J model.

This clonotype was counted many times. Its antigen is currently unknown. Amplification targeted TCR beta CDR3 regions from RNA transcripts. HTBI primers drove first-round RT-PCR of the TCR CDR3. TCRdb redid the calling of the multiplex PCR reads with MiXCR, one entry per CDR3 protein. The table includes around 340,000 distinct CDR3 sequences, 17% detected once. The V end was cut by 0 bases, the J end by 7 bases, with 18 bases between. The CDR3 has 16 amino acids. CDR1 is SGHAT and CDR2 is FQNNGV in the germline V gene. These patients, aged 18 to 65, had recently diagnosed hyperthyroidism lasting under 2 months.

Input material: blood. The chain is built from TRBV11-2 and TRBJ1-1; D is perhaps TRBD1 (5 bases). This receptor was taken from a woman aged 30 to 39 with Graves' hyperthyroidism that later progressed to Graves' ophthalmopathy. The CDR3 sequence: CASSLEGGHLTDEAFF. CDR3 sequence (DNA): TGTGCCAGCAGCTTAGAAGGCGGACACCTGACGGATGAAGCTTTCTTT.